These T cell receptor beta chains were read from a single sample in a study of neurological immune-mediated disorders. Each CDR3 protein is one row after TCRdb ran MiXCR on the 5' RACE reads. The sample holds under 45,000 distinct CDR3 sequences; 14% are singletons and the top ten take 3% to 4.5%. Sequenced material: CD4+ T cells from blood. These receptors were collected from a woman aged 60 to 75 with HTLV-1-associated myelopathy (HAM/TSP). CDR3s include the opening cysteine and the closing phenylalanine or tryptophan. Fields, in order: V gene, clone size, D gene, J gene, CDR3 protein, CDR3 DNA. The D gene is left open where the match is weak. Clone size is given for some rows only: seen once, a few or many times, or a class if the clone is expanded.

TRBV11-2	many	-	TRBJ2-1	CASSLGGTDNEQFF	TGTGCCAGCAGCTTAGGCGGGACAGACAATGAGCAGTTCTTC
TRBV6-6	many	-	TRBJ2-1	CASSYRQAYNEQFF	TGTGCCAGCAGTTATCGACAGGCCTACAATGAGCAGTTCTTC
TRBV5-1	many	-	TRBJ2-7	CASSFTGVSYEQYF	TGCGCCAGCAGCTTCACAGGAGTCTCCTACGAGCAGTACTTC
TRBV4-2	many	-	TRBJ1-2	CASSQVGEINYGYTF	TGTGCCAGCAGCCAAGTCGGGGAAATCAACTATGGCTACACCTTC
TRBV5-1	many	-	TRBJ1-2	CASSLQGVRYGYTF	TGCGCCAGCAGCTTGCAGGGCGTAAGGTATGGCTACACCTTC
TRBV7-2	many	-	TRBJ1-1	CASSLAYRTEAFF	TGTGCCAGCAGCTTAGCTTACAGGACTGAAGCTTTCTTT
TRBV15	many	-	TRBJ2-2	CATSRAGGANTGELFF	TGTGCCACCAGCAGAGCCGGTGGGGCGAACACCGGGGAGCTGTTTTTT
TRBV20-1	few	TRBD2	TRBJ2-7	CSARMTSGGSYEQYF	TGCAGTGCTAGAATGACTAGCGGGGGATCCTACGAGCAGTACTTC
TRBV7-3	many	-	TRBJ1-5	CASSLQVGTGLIKPQHF	TGTGCCAGCAGCTTACAGGTCGGTACAGGGCTGATCAAGCCCCAGCATTTT
TRBV20-1	many	-	TRBJ1-2	CSAQMDYGYTF	TGCAGTGCCCAGATGGATTATGGCTACACCTTC
TRBV7-8	many	-	TRBJ1-1	CASSPLGGVGTEAFF	TGTGCCAGCAGCCCCCTCGGGGGCGTTGGTACTGAAGCTTTCTTT
TRBV11-2	many	-	TRBJ2-3	CASSPGRPTDTQYF	TGTGCCAGCAGCCCCGGTCGCCCCACAGATACGCAGTATTTT
TRBV11-3	many	-	TRBJ2-2	CASSFEGGVGELFF	TGTGCCAGCAGCTTCGAGGGGGGAGTCGGGGAGCTGTTTTTT
TRBV5-1	many	TRBD2	TRBJ2-2	CASSWTSGGGELFF	TGCGCCAGCAGCTGGACTAGCGGGGGCGGGGAGCTGTTTTTT
TRBV20-1	many	-	TRBJ1-1	CSATETFEAFF	TGCAGTGCTACGGAGACGTTTGAAGCTTTCTTT
TRBV30	many	-	TRBJ1-4	CAWSGVLREKLFF	TGTGCCTGGAGTGGGGTGTTACGAGAAAAACTGTTTTTT
TRBV14	many	-	TRBJ2-7	CASSPGAGRHF	TGTGCCAGCAGTCCAGGGGCGGGACGGCACTTC
TRBV6-1	-	-	TRBJ1-4	CDSSEGGHEKLFF	TGTGACAGCAGTGAGGGAGGTCATGAAAAACTGTTTTTT
TRBV18	-	-	TRBJ2-5	CASSPSGYQETQYF	TGTGCCAGCTCACCCTCCGGGTACCAAGAGACCCAGTACTTC
TRBV27	many	-	TRBJ2-1	CASSRGQGSYNEQFF	TGTGCCAGCAGTCGGGGGCAGGGTTCCTACAATGAGCAGTTCTTC
TRBV7-9	-	-	TRBJ1-3	CASSYTGTSGNTIYF	TGTGCCAGCAGCTACACAGGGACCTCTGGAAACACCATATATTTT
TRBV15	-	TRBD1	TRBJ1-3	CATSRDPDRGNTIYF	TGTGCCACCAGCAGAGATCCGGACAGGGGAAACACCATATATTTT
TRBV2	many	TRBD1	TRBJ2-1	CASSRDGTGVSYNEQFF	TGTGCCAGCAGTCGAGATGGGACAGGGGTGTCCTACAATGAGCAGTTCTTC
TRBV6-1	many	TRBD2	TRBJ2-1	CASSELAGGPSEQFF	TGTGCCAGCAGTGAACTAGCGGGGGGGCCGAGTGAGCAGTTCTTC
TRBV7-9	many	-	TRBJ1-2	CASSLGGLPYGYTF	TGTGCCAGCAGCCTGGGGGGCCTTCCCTATGGCTACACCTTC
TRBV3-1	many	-	TRBJ2-3	CASSPSGSLTDTQYF	TGTGCCAGCAGCCCTTCCGGGAGTCTCACAGATACGCAGTATTTT
TRBV28	many	TRBD2	TRBJ2-1	CASSLGRAKRGAELEQFF	TGTGCCAGCAGTTTGGGCCGAGCGAAGCGGGGGGCCGAATTGGAGCAGTTCTTC
TRBV12-3/TRBV12-4	few	TRBD1	TRBJ1-6	CASSFENRGSPLHF	TGTGCCAGCAGTTTTGAAAACAGGGGGTCACCCCTCCACTTT
TRBV5-1	many	TRBD1	TRBJ1-2	CASSPRTGQGNYGYTF	TGCGCCAGCAGCCCGAGGACGGGACAGGGAAACTATGGCTACACCTTC
TRBV5-1	many	TRBD2	TRBJ2-1	CASSAGLAGGDEQFF	TGCGCCAGCAGCGCCGGACTAGCGGGTGGGGATGAGCAGTTCTTC
TRBV5-1	-	TRBD1	TRBJ2-7	CASSFRGPEQYF	TGCGCCAGCAGCTTCAGGGGGCCCGAGCAGTACTTC
TRBV7-3	many	TRBD1	TRBJ1-2	CASSLTGTGIGQYYGYTF	TGTGCCAGCAGCTTAACCGGGACAGGGATAGGACAATACTATGGCTACACCTTC
TRBV4-1	many	-	TRBJ2-5	CASSQVGAGKETQYF	TGCGCCAGCAGCCAAGTGGGGGCAGGGAAGGAGACCCAGTACTTC
TRBV18	many	-	TRBJ2-7	CASSPRQAGDVEQYF	TGTGCCAGCTCACCAAGACAGGCCGGGGATGTCGAGCAGTACTTC
TRBV7-2	many	TRBD1	TRBJ2-7	CASSWDRGYEQYF	TGTGCCAGCAGCTGGGACAGGGGTTACGAGCAGTACTTC
TRBV6-5	many	TRBD1	TRBJ2-4	CASTDRGGKNIQYF	TGTGCCAGCACCGACAGGGGAGGCAAAAACATTCAGTACTTC
TRBV5-1	-	TRBD2	TRBJ2-2	CASSPLAGGPNTGELFF	TGTGCCAGCAGCCCCTTAGCGGGGGGACCCAACACCGGGGAGCTGTTTTTT